This T cell receptor (beta chain) was captured by sequencing in a study of beta chain features in type 1 diabetes. CDR1 is KGHSH, CDR2 LQKENI, per germline. The CDR3 extends over 16 amino acids. After removal of 6 bases from V and 0 bases from J, the junction contained 8 bases not matched to a gene. Study findings and constraints: Short templates might get an advantage during PCR, and this would be equal in patients and controls. Insertions were fewer and deletions more numerous at VDJ junctions in type 1 diabetes patients. Researchers report that Type 1 diabetes patients had moderately but significantly shorter TCRB CDR3s across all four CD4+ subsets.

The table lists this clone with a few counts. What it binds is not known. Since all of the isolated RNA was reverse transcribed, expressed TCRB transcripts were what got sequenced. The average read count of naive, central memory and regulatory T cell samples was about 3.57 million. Generated by immunoSEQ multiplex PCR, the TCRdb table keeps only in-frame clones and is missing some. This sample carries about 240,000 clones, over 11% of them seen once, and the ten largest clones take roughly 0.019%. The TCR originated in a man aged 25 to 40 with type 1 diabetes. The rearrangement uses TRBV18 and TRBJ1-5; 7 positions match TRBD1. Specimen: naive CD4+ T cells from blood. The CDR3 coding sequence is TGTGCCAGCTCGCCCGAGGGGGCTTATAGCAATCAGCCCCAGCATTTT. Translated: CASSPEGAYSNQPQHF.